The TCR beta chain under discussion was sequenced for a study of cytotoxic CD8 clonotypes in ibrutinib-treated CLL. Study-level background: Response specimens were obtained following a median treatment duration of approximately 13 months, with a range of 6 to 36. Sequenced samples delivered averages of 200,000 to 300,000 productive templates and 87,000 or so productive rearrangements. General study points: Pretreatment clonality was elevated relative to age-matched healthy donors and paralleled circulating CD8+ T-cell counts. Public clonotypes occurred uncommonly; on treatment, they contracted or remained stable.

As concerns this clone: Antigen unknown.

Trimming removed 3 bases from V and 8 bases from J, with 22 bases in between. The CDR3 extends over 16 amino acids. Per the germline V gene, CDR1 is LNHNV and CDR2 is YYDKDF (reference sequence). The protocol was immunoSEQ multiplex PCR, while the TCRdb copy is restricted to in-frame clones and leaves out a portion. The sample holds about 150,000 clones, 60% to 85% seen once. The J gene is TRBJ1-2, the V gene TRBV15, with no clear D. The sample here was PBMCs, taken after 24 months of ibrutinib treatment. This clonotype was sampled from a human donor with chronic lymphocytic leukemia. The CDR3 nucleotides read TGTGCCACCAGCAGGACCACCGGGCCCCCTTTGGCCGGCTACACCTTC. Translation: CATSRTTGPPLAGYTF.